Sequencing of this T cell receptor beta chain was carried out in a study of OX40 agonist ivuxolimab in advanced cancers. Regarding the study in general: Ivuxolimab was an agonistic, fully human IgG2 monoclonal antibody directed against OX40 (CD134), a costimulatory receptor. Intravenous ivuxolimab was administered to patients every 2 weeks at six dose levels: 0.01, 0.1, 0.3, 1.5, 3 and 10 mg/kg. Partial responses occurred in three dose-escalation patients, of whom one had hepatocellular carcinoma and two had cutaneous melanoma. The dose-escalation cohort was about 86% male with a mean age of 60 years, ranging from 23 to 79. The point of sequencing TCRbeta in the periphery was to test whether ivuxolimab changed TCR sequence diversity and drove clonal T-cell expansion. Of the approximately 54 patients in dose escalation, some 20 had hepatocellular carcinoma, approximately 15 had melanoma, 9 had renal cell carcinoma and 9 had head and neck cancer. The paper describes the monotherapy dose-escalation part (N = 52 patients) of the phase I trial of ivuxolimab. Prior anti-PD-1, anti-PD-L1 or anti-CTLA-4 therapy was permitted, and about two fifths of dose-escalation patients had received checkpoint inhibitors.

Study-level results and caveats: After ivuxolimab, more expanded clones were found on average in CD8+ T cells than in CD4+ T cells. At doses of 0.1 to 3.0 mg/kg, clonal expansion of both CD4+ and CD8+ blood T cells was observed from baseline to week 6. Low levels of normalized T-cell clonal expansion were also seen in some patients who did not respond. In the 0.1-3.0 mg/kg groups, partial responders were among the patients with the lowest normalized peripheral clonal expansion, particularly in CD8+ T cells. Which antigens the clonally expanded peripheral T cells were specific for was not determined.

For sequencing of the TCRbeta CDR3 region, genomic DNA was extracted from the sorted cells. The immunoSEQ Assay was used to sequence the TCRbeta CDR3 regions. TCRdb obtained this table from immuneACCESS and retained in-frame rearrangements with V and J assigned. These tables miss some clones; where compared with another copy, unresolved V genes account for less than half of the shortfall, and the remainder is unexplained. This sample comprises about 82,000 clones, 75% to 90% of them detected only once. The biggest ten clones account for 0.2% to 0.25% of the sample. The trial excluded patients who had a history of autoimmune disease or were on systemic immunosuppression. Peripheral blood for TCR sequencing was drawn from every dose cohort at baseline, at cycle 4 day 1 and at cycle 7 day 1. Samples came from an open-label, multicenter, first-in-human phase I dose-escalation trial of ivuxolimab. Adults with locally advanced or metastatic head and neck squamous cell, hepatocellular, melanoma or renal cell carcinoma were enrolled in the trial. Before TCR sequencing, CD4+ T cells and CD8+ T cells from peripheral blood were sorted into separate populations.

As to this clone: Its antigen specificity is not known. Per-base qualities were not stored, and no clone one base away is much larger.

There are 12 amino acids in the CDR3, from cysteine to phenylalanine inclusive. The only DNA kept is the CDR3, 36 bases in frame from the first base. V is reduced by 0 bases and J by 5 bases, leaving a spacing of 5 bases between them. The germline V gene (reference sequence) yields SGHKS for CDR1 and YYEKEE for CDR2. Sequenced material: CD4+ or CD8+ T cells sorted from blood, taken in a trial of the OX40 agonist ivuxolimab. Recombination linked TRBV5-5 to TRBJ2-5; the D gene cannot be named for sure. The receptor's source is an adult with an advanced solid tumor such as melanoma, head and neck, liver or kidney cancer. Read as DNA, the sequence is TGTGCCAGCAGCTTGGCCGGCGAGACCCAGTACTTC. Translated, it reads CASSLAGETQYF.